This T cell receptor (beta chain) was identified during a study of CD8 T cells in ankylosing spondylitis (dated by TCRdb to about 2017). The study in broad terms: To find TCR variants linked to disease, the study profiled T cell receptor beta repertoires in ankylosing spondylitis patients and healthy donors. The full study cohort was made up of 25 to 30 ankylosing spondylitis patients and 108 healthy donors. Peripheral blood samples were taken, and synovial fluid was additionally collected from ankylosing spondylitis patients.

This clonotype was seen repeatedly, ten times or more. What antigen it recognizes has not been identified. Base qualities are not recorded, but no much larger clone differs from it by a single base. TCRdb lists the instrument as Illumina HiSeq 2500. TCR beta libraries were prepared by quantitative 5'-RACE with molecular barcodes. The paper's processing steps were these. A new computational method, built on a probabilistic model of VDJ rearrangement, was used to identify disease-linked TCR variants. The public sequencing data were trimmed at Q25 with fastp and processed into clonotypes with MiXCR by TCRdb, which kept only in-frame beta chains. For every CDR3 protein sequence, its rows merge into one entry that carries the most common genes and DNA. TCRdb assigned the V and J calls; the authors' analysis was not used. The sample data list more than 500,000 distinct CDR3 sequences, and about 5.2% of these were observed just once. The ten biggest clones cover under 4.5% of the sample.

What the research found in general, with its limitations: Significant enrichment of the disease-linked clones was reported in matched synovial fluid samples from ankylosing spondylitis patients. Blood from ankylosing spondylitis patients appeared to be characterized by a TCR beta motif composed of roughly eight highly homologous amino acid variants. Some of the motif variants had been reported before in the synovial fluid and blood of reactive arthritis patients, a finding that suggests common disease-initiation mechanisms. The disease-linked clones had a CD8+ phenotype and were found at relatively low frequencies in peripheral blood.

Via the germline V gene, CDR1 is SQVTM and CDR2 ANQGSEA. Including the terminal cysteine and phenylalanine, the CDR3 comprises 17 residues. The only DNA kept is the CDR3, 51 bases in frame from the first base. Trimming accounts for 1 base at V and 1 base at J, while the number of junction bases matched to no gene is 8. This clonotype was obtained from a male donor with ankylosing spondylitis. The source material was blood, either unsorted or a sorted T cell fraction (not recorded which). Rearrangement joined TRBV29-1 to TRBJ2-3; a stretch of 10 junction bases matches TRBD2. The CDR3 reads CSVEGSGGLGGTDTQYF. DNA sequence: TGCAGCGTTGAAGGTAGCGGGGGGCTCGGGGGCACAGATACGCAGTATTTT.